Below are 32 T cell receptor beta chains sequenced from a single sample in a study of OX40 agonist ivuxolimab in advanced cancers. The data were produced by immunoSEQ multiplex PCR, yet TCRdb's version contains in-frame clones alone and is incomplete. This table holds 50,000 to 55,000 clones, 80% found once. The sequences come from CD4+ or CD8+ T cells sorted from blood, collected in a trial of the OX40 agonist ivuxolimab. These receptors were collected from an adult with an advanced solid tumor such as melanoma, head and neck, liver or kidney cancer.

J is TRBJ2-1 and V is TRBV7-7, with 11 bases aligning to TRBD2. V shed 1 base and J 4 bases; nucleotides not matched to a gene: 9. CDR1 and CDR2 from the germline V gene are SSHAT and FNYEAQ (reference sequence). This CDR3 is 18 amino acids long. The CDR3 coding sequence is TGTGCCAGCAGCTTAGAAGGTTACCTAGCGGGGGGATACAATGAGCAGTTCTTC. Protein: CASSLEGYLAGGYNEQFF.

This chain uses TRBV28 with TRBJ1-3; 9 positions match TRBD1. The CDR3 consists of 17 residues. V dropped 7 bases and J dropped 5; count of bases not matched to a gene: 15. Germline assignment: CDR1 MDHEN and CDR2 SYDVKM. Written as DNA, the CDR3 is TGTGCCAGCAACGCCCCGGGACAGGGAGCTCTCCGAAACACCATATATTTT. Its translation is CASNAPGQGALRNTIYF.

The V call is TRBV5-1, the J call TRBJ2-2; TRBD2 agrees at 11 bases. The CDR3 length is 14 residues. The germline CDR1 and CDR2 sequences are SGHRS and YFSETQ. Germline trimming cut 4 bases from V and 7 bases from J; bases unmatched to any gene: 3. This chain's CDR3 is CASSRTSGSGELFF. The CDR3 bases are TGCGCCAGCAGCCGCACTAGCGGGAGCGGGGAGCTGTTTTTT.

This chain links TRBV19 with TRBJ1-2; D is possibly TRBD1 (6 bases). The germline CDR1 and CDR2 sequences are LNHDA and SQIVND (reference sequence). The CDR3 loop spans 14 amino acids. The germline V and J ends were trimmed by 3 bases and 2 bases, with 10 bases remaining between them. The CDR3: CASSILQGNYGYTF. The CDR3 nucleotides are TGTGCCAGTAGTATCCTACAGGGAAACTATGGCTACACCTTC. The full variable domain, in which reference TRBV19 and TRBJ1-2 provide the parts outside the CDR3, is DGGITQSPKYLFRKEGQNVTLSCEQNLNHDAMYWYRQDPGQGLRLIYYSQIVNDFQKGDIAEGYSVSREKKESFPLTVTSAQKNPTAFYLCASSILQGNYGYTFGSGTRLTVV.

This chain joins TRBV18 and TRBJ2-1, with TRBD1 as a possible D gene (6 bases). CDR1 KGHSH and CDR2 LQKENI come from the germline V gene. Trimming cost V 5 bases and J 5 bases, with 19 bases left between them. The CDR3 has 16 amino acids. CDR3 in amino acids: CASSTGGHRDNNEQFF. As DNA, the CDR3 is TGTGCCAGCTCAACCGGTGGGCACAGGGACAACAATGAGCAGTTCTTC.

In DNA, the CDR3 is TGTGCCAGCAGTGACAGGGGGGGGAACACTGAAGCTTTCTTT. Translating it yields CASSDRGGNTEAFF. The V call is TRBV2, the J call TRBJ1-1, with TRBD1 matching 7 bases. The V gene end was trimmed by 3 bases and the J gene end by 1 base; junction bases not matched to a gene: 2. The CDR3 length is 14 residues. Germline CDR1 reads SNHLY; CDR2 reads FYNNEI. The whole variable domain, remainder taken from reference TRBV2 and TRBJ1-1, is EPEVTQTPSHQVTQMGQEVILRCVPISNHLYFYWYRQILGQKVEFLVSFYNNEISEKSEIFDDQFSVERPDGSNFTLKIRSTKLEDSAMYFCASSDRGGNTEAFFGQGTRLTVV.

The sample holds a few counts of this clone. J is TRBJ2-2 and V is TRBV19, with 7 bases aligning to TRBD2. The V segment lost 3 bases and the J segment 2 bases; nucleotides outside the gene matches: 6. The V gene's germline CDR1 is LNHDA and CDR2 SQIVND (reference sequence). There are 16 residues in the CDR3. CDR3 loop: CASSILAGVNTGELFF. The CDR3 coding sequence is TGTGCCAGTAGTATTCTTGCGGGGGTCAACACCGGGGAGCTGTTTTTT.

J is TRBJ1-2 and V is TRBV11-2; D unresolved. Germline CDR1 reads SGHAT; CDR2 reads FQNNGV. The CDR3 consists of 13 residues. V was shortened by 3 bases and J by 2 bases, with 7 bases between the two germline ends. In DNA, the CDR3 is TGTGCCAGCAGCTTTAACGTGAACTATGGCTACACCTTC. This translates into CASSFNVNYGYTF.

This chain links TRBV18 with TRBJ2-7, with 7 bases that match TRBD1. CDR3 length: 15 amino acids. With 3 bases clipped from V and 2 bases from J, the junction kept 7 bases outside the gene matches. Germline CDR1 reads KGHSH; CDR2 reads LQKENI. DNA for the CDR3: TGTGCCAGCTCACCCGGGACAGTTAATGCCTACGAGCAGTACTTC. As protein: CASSPGTVNAYEQYF. The variable domain in full, with the rest retrieved from reference TRBV18 and TRBJ2-7, is NAGVMQNPRHLVRRRGQEARLRCSPMKGHSHVYWYRQLPEEGLKFMVYLQKENIIDESGMPKERFSAEFPKEGPSILRIQQVVRGDSAAYFCASSPGTVNAYEQYFGPGTRLTVT.

This chain joins TRBV10-2 and TRBJ2-2; 9 nucleotides agree with TRBD2. The CDR3 is 14 amino acids. The V gene's germline CDR1 is WSHSY and CDR2 SAAADI. Germline trimming cut 8 bases from V and 5 bases from J; bases unmatched to any gene: 6. CDR3 amino acids: CASGGAGGTGELFF. CDR3 nucleotide sequence: TGCGCCAGCGGGGGAGCGGGAGGTACCGGGGAGCTGTTTTTT.

This clone was seen only once. The chain couples TRBV6-9 to TRBJ1-5; 8 bases are shared with TRBD1. V lost 5 bases to trimming and J lost 9 bases; unmatched junction nucleotides: 6. This CDR3 has 13 residues. In germline, CDR1 is MNHGY, CDR2 SVAAGI. CDR3 region: CASSRQGSGPQHF. The DNA of the CDR3 is TGTGCCAGCAGTAGACAGGGGTCCGGGCCCCAGCATTTT.

This clone has a handful of counts. The chain joins TRBV10-3 to TRBJ2-3; the match to TRBD2 covers 10 bases. V dropped 7 bases and J dropped 2; count of bases not matched to a gene: 12. CDR1 is ENHRY and CDR2 is SYGVKD in the germline V gene. This CDR3 contains 17 residues. CDR3 coding DNA: TGTGCCATCACACGGGGGCGGAGCGGGGGGGCCACAGATACGCAGTATTTT. This translates into CAITRGRSGGATDTQYF.

This clone occurred a few times. The chain couples TRBV6-6 to TRBJ2-1, with D hard to call. The CDR3 contains 16 residues. Looked up from germline, CDR1 is MNHNY and CDR2 is SVGAGI (reference sequence). V lost 6 bases and J lost 3, with 18 bases in between. Here the CDR3 reads CASRNRVTRGYNEQFF. DNA of the CDR3: TGTGCCAGCAGGAATCGGGTTACACGCGGCTACAATGAGCAGTTCTTC.

The chain recombines TRBV28 with TRBJ2-2; TRBD1 agrees at 11 bases. The CDR3 loop spans 17 amino acids. V gave up 4 bases and J gave up 4 bases; unmatched junction bases: 8. CDR1 is MDHEN and CDR2 is SYDVKM in the germline V gene. The DNA of the CDR3 is TGTGCCAGCAGTTCTGCGGGGACAGGGGGTGGCACCGGGGAGCTGTTTTTT. Its protein product is CASSSAGTGGGTGELFF.

Here the CDR3 reads CASRLAGLAGAVNTGELFF. The CDR3, as DNA: TGTGCAAGTCGCTTAGCGGGCCTAGCGGGGGCCGTGAACACCGGGGAGCTGTTTTTT. V is TRBV12-2 and J is TRBJ2-2; the table's TRBD2 call for D was not verified on the DNA. TRBV12-2 is a documented pseudogene. This CDR3 has 19 residues.

The J gene is TRBJ1-2, the V gene TRBV27; no firm D call. This CDR3 has 15 amino acids. Trimming took off 2 bases at V and 2 bases at J, with 12 bases between the two ends. Per germline, CDR1 MNHEY and CDR2 SMNVEV (reference sequence). This CDR3 is CASSLNDPGNYGYTF. CDR3 sequence (DNA): TGTGCCAGCAGTTTAAATGATCCGGGGAACTATGGCTACACCTTC.

This rearrangement joins TRBV18 to TRBJ2-7, with no clear D. Germline CDR1 is KGHSH and CDR2 is LQKENI. The CDR3 extends over 13 amino acids. The V end was cut by 3 bases, the J end by 8 bases, with 14 bases between. DNA of the CDR3: TGTGCCAGCTCACCGGGTATGTGGTTTCAGCAGTACTTC. This sequence encodes CASSPGMWFQQYF.

The DNA of the CDR3 is TGTGCCAGCACGAGTAACTATGGCTACACCTTC. It encodes CASTSNYGYTF. The chain carries TRBV6-6 and TRBJ1-2; D is ambiguous. The V end was cut by 7 bases, the J end by 1 base, with 4 bases between. Per the germline V gene, CDR1 is MNHNY and CDR2 is SVGAGI (reference sequence). The CDR3 length is 11 residues.

This clone has a single count. CDR3 nucleotides: TGCGCCAGCGGTCAGGGGTATACTCCGAGGGGCATTCAGTACTTC. Its protein is CASGQGYTPRGIQYF. The chain couples TRBV5-1 to TRBJ2-4, with D perhaps matching TRBD1 (6 bases). Germline assignment: CDR1 SGHRS and CDR2 YFSETQ. This CDR3 comprises 15 residues. Trimming shortened V by 7 bases and J by 9 bases, and 23 bases separated the two germline ends.

The V and J genes are TRBV29-1 and TRBJ1-1; TRBD1 aligns across 7 bases. The CDR3 length is 13 residues. CDR1 and CDR2 (germline): SQVTM, ANQGSEA. V lost 5 bases and J lost 0; bases outside the gene matches: 3. DNA for the CDR3: TGCAGCGTTTCAGGGACAGTGAACACTGAAGCTTTCTTT. It yields the protein CSVSGTVNTEAFF.

This clone is deemed medium-sized. The genes are TRBV28 and TRBJ2-5; D not certain. This CDR3 spans 12 amino acids. Germline lookup yields CDR1 MDHEN and CDR2 SYDVKM. Trimming removed 2 bases at V and 8 bases at J, with 9 bases between. CDR3 in DNA: TGTGCCAGCAGTTTACTCTCAGAAACCCAGTACTTC. Encoded protein: CASSLLSETQYF.

The chain is built from TRBV10-3 and TRBJ2-1; D tentatively fits TRBD1 or TRBD2 (5 bases each). Trimming stripped 3 bases from V and 7 bases from J, with 13 bases between. The CDR3 contains 14 residues. The germline CDR1 and CDR2 sequences are ENHRY and SYGVKD. CDR3 DNA: TGTGCCATCAGTGATTCCGGGGACGGGAATGAGCAGTTCTTC. Amino acid sequence: CAISDSGDGNEQFF.

This chain joins TRBV11-3 and TRBJ2-1, with 10 bases identical to TRBD2. After removal of 2 bases from V and 7 bases from J, the junction contained 8 bases not matched to a gene. The CDR3 extends over 16 amino acids. Per the germline V gene, CDR1 is SGHNT and CDR2 is YENEEA. CDR3 residues: CASSLRGAGGQNEQFF. CDR3 nucleotides: TGTGCCAGCAGCTTACGAGGAGCGGGAGGGCAGAATGAGCAGTTCTTC.

The chain couples TRBV19 to TRBJ1-2; TRBD1 matches at 8 bases. Trimming at V came to 5 bases and at J to 2 bases, leaving 10 bases not matched to a gene. Germline V gene sequence: CDR1 LNHDA, CDR2 SQIVND (reference sequence). The CDR3 has 16 amino acids. CDR3 DNA sequence: TGTGCCAGTAGTCTCTTATCCCCAGGGGGCAACTATGGCTACACCTTC. Translating it yields CASSLLSPGGNYGYTF.

V gene TRBV6-4 combines with J gene TRBJ2-7; 9 nucleotides match TRBD2. J gave up 8 bases and V 2 bases, and 4 bases lay outside the gene matches. This CDR3 region has 13 residues. Germline CDR1 MRHNA, CDR2 SNTAGT. In DNA form, the CDR3 reads TGTGCCAGCAGTGACGAAGCTAGCGGGAAGCAGTACTTC. Translated: CASSDEASGKQYF.

V gene TRBV9 combines with J gene TRBJ2-1, with 9 nucleotides matching TRBD2. This CDR3 comprises 19 residues. After removal of 0 bases from V and 5 bases from J, the junction contained 15 bases not matched to a gene. Germline-derived CDR1 and CDR2 are SGDLS and YYNGEE. This chain's CDR3 is CASSVGGGARYVWDNEQFF. The CDR3 nucleotides are TGTGCCAGCAGCGTAGGCGGGGGGGCAAGGTACGTATGGGACAATGAGCAGTTCTTC.

The rearrangement links TRBV9 to TRBJ2-1, with D maybe TRBD2 (6 bases). The CDR3 spans 14 residues. Germline V lookup: CDR1 SGDLS, CDR2 YYNGEE. Trimming took off 0 bases at V and 7 bases at J, with 11 bases between the two ends. The CDR3 sequence: CASSVGRGWNEQFF. CDR3 sequence (DNA): TGTGCCAGCAGCGTAGGACGGGGGTGGAATGAGCAGTTCTTC.

A note on this clone: This sample includes further DNA sequences coding for the same CDR3. V gene TRBV2 combines with J gene TRBJ2-1; TRBD2 aligns across 11 bases. V gave up 9 bases and J gave up 5 bases; unmatched junction bases: 3. The CDR3 is 13 amino acids. The germline CDR1 and CDR2 sequences are SNHLY and FYNNEI. CDR3 residues: CASRLAGNNEQFF. As DNA, the CDR3 is TGTGCCAGTCGACTAGCGGGGAACAATGAGCAGTTCTTC. Variable domain in full (rest from reference TRBV2 and TRBJ2-1): EPEVTQTPSHQVTQMGQEVILRCVPISNHLYFYWYRQILGQKVEFLVSFYNNEISEKSEIFDDQFSVERPDGSNFTLKIRSTKLEDSAMYFCASRLAGNNEQFFGPGTRLTVL.

This clone was seen a few times. The chain is built from TRBV18 and TRBJ2-4, with 9 nucleotides matching TRBD1. The germline V gene encodes CDR1 KGHSH and CDR2 LQKENI. This CDR3 comprises 15 residues. The V segment lost 6 bases and the J segment 4 bases; nucleotides outside the gene matches: 7. The chain's CDR3 is CASSAGDRAKNIQYF. CDR3 DNA: TGTGCCAGCTCCGCCGGGGACAGGGCAAAAAACATTCAGTACTTC.

The CDR3 sequence is CASSGGTSPPNEQFF. As DNA, the CDR3 is TGCGCCAGCAGCGGCGGGACTAGTCCCCCCAATGAGCAGTTCTTC. V is TRBV5-1 and J is TRBJ2-1; 8 bases match TRBD2. The CDR3 totals 15 residues. With V trimmed by 4 bases and J by 6 bases, 9 bases remained unmatched. From germline, CDR1 is SGHRS and CDR2 YFSETQ.

This clone is a singleton in its sample. V and J are TRBV5-5 and TRBJ2-7; TRBD1 is a possible D gene (6 bases). This CDR3 comprises 14 residues. V was shortened by 5 bases and J by 4 bases, with 16 bases between the two germline ends. Looked up from germline, CDR1 is SGHKS and CDR2 is YYEKEE (reference sequence). The CDR3 region is CASRPPGTIYEQYF. In DNA form, the CDR3 reads TGTGCCAGCAGACCTCCCGGGACAATTTACGAGCAGTACTTC.

This chain links TRBV28 with TRBJ2-1, with 13 bases fitting TRBD2. Per germline, CDR1 MDHEN and CDR2 SYDVKM. After removal of 0 bases from V and 9 bases from J, the junction contained 2 bases not matched to a gene. This CDR3 spans 15 amino acids. CDR3 DNA: TGTGCCAGCAGTTTATGGACTAGCGGGAGGACTGAGCAGTTCTTC. It specifies CASSLWTSGRTEQFF.